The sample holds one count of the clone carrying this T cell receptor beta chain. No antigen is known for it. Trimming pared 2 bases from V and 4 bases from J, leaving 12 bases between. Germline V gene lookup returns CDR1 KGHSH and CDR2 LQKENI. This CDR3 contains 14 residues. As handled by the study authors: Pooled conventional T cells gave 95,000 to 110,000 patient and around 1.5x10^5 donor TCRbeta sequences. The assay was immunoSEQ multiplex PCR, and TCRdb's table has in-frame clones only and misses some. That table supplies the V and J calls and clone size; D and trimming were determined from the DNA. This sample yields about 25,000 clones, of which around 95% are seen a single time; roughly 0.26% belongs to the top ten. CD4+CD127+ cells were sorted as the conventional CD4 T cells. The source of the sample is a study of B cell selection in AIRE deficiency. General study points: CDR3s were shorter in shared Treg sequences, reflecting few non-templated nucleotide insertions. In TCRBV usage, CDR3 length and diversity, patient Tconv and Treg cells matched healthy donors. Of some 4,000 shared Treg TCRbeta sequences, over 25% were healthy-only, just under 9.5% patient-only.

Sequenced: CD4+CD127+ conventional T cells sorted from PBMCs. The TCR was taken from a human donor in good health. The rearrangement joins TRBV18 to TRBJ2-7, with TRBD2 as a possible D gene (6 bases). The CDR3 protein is CASSPSRDSYEQYF. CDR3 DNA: TGTGCCAGCTCACCATCCCGGGACTCGTACGAGCAGTACTTC. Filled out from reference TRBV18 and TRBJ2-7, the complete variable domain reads NAGVMQNPRHLVRRRGQEARLRCSPMKGHSHVYWYRQLPEEGLKFMVYLQKENIIDESGMPKERFSAEFPKEGPSILRIQQVVRGDSAAYFCASSPSRDSYEQYFGPGTRLTVT.